The 15 T cell receptor beta chains given below trace back to one sample, sequenced in a study of blood T cell repertoires in COVID-19. Here immunoSEQ multiplex PCR was the method, and the copy in TCRdb shows in-frame clones only, minus some. The sample holds approximately 360,000 clones, 90% seen once. Material for sequencing was peripheral blood. The source of these receptors is a man aged 18 to 29 with active or convalescent COVID-19.

J is TRBJ2-1 and V is TRBV11-3, with TRBD1 matching 10 bases. With V trimmed by 4 bases and J by 3 bases, 3 bases remained unmatched. Germline values: CDR1 SGHNT, CDR2 YENEEA. CDR3 size: 15 residues. CDR3 residues: CASSYDRGHYNEQFF. DNA for the CDR3: TGTGCCAGCAGCTATGACAGGGGGCACTACAATGAGCAGTTCTTC.

V gene TRBV7-3 combines with J gene TRBJ2-7; weak D call: TRBD2 (6 bases). This CDR3 contains 14 residues. The V gene's germline CDR1 is SGHTA and CDR2 FQGTGA. The V end lost 5 bases, the J end lost 1 base, and 12 bases lay between the germline ends. For the CDR3, the DNA is TGTGCCAGCAGCCCAAGGGCGGGGTCCTACGAGCAGTACTTC. Protein sequence: CASSPRAGSYEQYF.

This clone was seen just once. The genes are TRBV9 and TRBJ2-5, with a possible D match to TRBD2 (6 bases). The CDR3 is 17 amino acids. CDR1 and CDR2 from the germline V gene are SGDLS and YYNGEE. Trimming left V 4 bases short and J 1 base short, with 20 bases between. The chain's CDR3 is CASSKRGSGTIQETQYF. Here the CDR3 DNA reads TGTGCCAGCAGCAAACGAGGTAGCGGTACAATCCAAGAGACCCAGTACTTC.

This chain uses TRBV5-1 with TRBJ2-7; D gene uncertain. The CDR3 has 13 amino acids. Per germline, CDR1 SGHRS and CDR2 YFSETQ. V gave up 4 bases and J gave up 2 bases, with 10 bases separating them. The CDR3 sequence is CASSTSATYEQYF. CDR3 DNA sequence: TGCGCCAGCAGCACCAGCGCGACCTACGAGCAGTACTTC. The whole variable domain, filled in from reference TRBV5-1 and TRBJ2-7, reads KAGVTQTPRYLIKTRGQQVTLSCSPISGHRSVSWYQQTPGQGLQFLFEYFSETQRNKGNFPGRFSGRQFSNSRSEMNVSTLELGDSALYLCASSTSATYEQYFGPGTRLTVT.

The rearrangement uses TRBV28 and TRBJ2-2; D gene uncertain. The CDR3 is 13 residues long. Germline-derived CDR1 and CDR2 are MDHEN and SYDVKM. V lost 2 bases and J lost 6, with 7 bases in between. CDR3 region: CASSLGDPGELFF. DNA for the CDR3: TGTGCCAGCAGTTTAGGAGACCCCGGGGAGCTGTTTTTT.

The chain has TRBV25-1 and TRBJ2-1; the match to TRBD2 covers 8 bases. The V and J ends lost 3 bases and 10 bases, in that order; junction bases with no gene match: 8. Germline V lookup: CDR1 MGHDK, CDR2 SYGVNS. This CDR3 has 14 residues. In DNA form, the CDR3 reads TGTGCCAGCAGTGACCCGGGGGGGCTGGGAGAGCAGTTCTTC. This translates into CASSDPGGLGEQFF.

This clone has a single count. This sequence joins TRBV12-3 or TRBV12-4 and TRBJ1-5; D might be TRBD1 (6 bases). The CDR3 spans 13 residues. V was cut by 5 bases and J by 2 bases, with 7 bases left in between. The DNA of the CDR3 is TGTGCCAGCAGTGAGGGGGGCAATCAGCCCCAGCATTTT. The encoded protein is CASSEGGNQPQHF.

This sequence joins TRBV7-8 and TRBJ1-6; 10 bases line up with TRBD1. V was clipped by 4 bases and J by 10 bases; unmatched bases: 10. There are 16 residues in the CDR3. The germline V gene has CDR1 SGHVS and CDR2 FQNEAQ. In nucleotides, the CDR3 is TGTGCCAGCAGCTCCGAGGTCCGGGACAGGGGCTCACCCCTCCACTTT. Its protein is CASSSEVRDRGSPLHF.

V usage is TRBV4-3 and J usage is TRBJ1-3; D is ambiguous. Germline-derived CDR1 and CDR2 are LGHNA and YSLEER. V was trimmed by 0 bases and J by 0 bases, leaving 9 bases between them. The CDR3 extends over 16 amino acids. Written as DNA, the CDR3 is TGCGCCAGCAGCCAAGATGTGGGGAGCTCTGGAAACACCATATATTTT. Encoded protein: CASSQDVGSSGNTIYF.

The genes are TRBV7-2 and TRBJ2-2; possible D gene TRBD2, 5 bases. The germline V and J ends were trimmed by 3 bases and 0 bases, with 8 bases remaining between them. CDR3 length equals 15 residues. Per the germline V gene, CDR1 is SGHTA and CDR2 is FQGNSA. DNA for the CDR3: TGTGCCAGCAGCTTTGAGGGTCCGAACACCGGGGAGCTGTTTTTT. It codes for CASSFEGPNTGELFF. Variable domain in full (rest from reference TRBV7-2 and TRBJ2-2): GAGVSQSPSNKVTEKGKDVELRCDPISGHTALYWYRQSLGQGLEFLIYFQGNSAPDKSGLPSDRFSAERTGGSVSTLTIQRTQQEDSAVYLCASSFEGPNTGELFFGEGSRLTVL.

The V call is TRBV18, the J call TRBJ2-7; the D gene is possibly TRBD1 (6 bases). Germline CDR1 KGHSH, CDR2 LQKENI. The CDR3 is 16 residues long. V lost 0 bases and J 4 bases, leaving 16 bases between the germline ends. Here the CDR3 reads CASSPPSGGGPYEQYF. The CDR3 nucleotides are TGTGCCAGCTCACCACCGTCGGGTGGGGGCCCTTACGAGCAGTACTTC.

The V call is TRBV21-1, the J call TRBJ1-4. TRBV21-1 counts as a pseudogene. CDR3 size: 15 residues. The CDR3 nucleotides are TGTGCCAGCAGCAAAGTTGGGGGGGCTAATGAAAAACTGTTTTTT. Protein product: CASSKVGGANEKLFF.

This sequence joins TRBV7-8 and TRBJ1-3; tentative D call: TRBD1 (5 bases). The V and J ends lost 2 bases and 4 bases respectively, with 12 bases between them. From germline, CDR1 is SGHVS and CDR2 FQNEAQ. The CDR3 extends over 15 amino acids. CDR3 loop: CASSLPGGWGNTIYF. As DNA, the CDR3 is TGTGCCAGCAGCTTACCGGGGGGTTGGGGAAACACCATATATTTT.

The rearrangement uses TRBV9 and TRBJ2-7, with D perhaps matching TRBD2 (5 bases). Germline CDR1 reads SGDLS; CDR2 reads YYNGEE. The V end was cut by 3 bases, the J end by 7 bases, with 8 bases between. The CDR3 is 11 residues long. The CDR3 loop is CASSAREEQYF. Here the CDR3 DNA reads TGTGCCAGCAGCGCGAGGGAAGAGCAGTACTTC.

V and J are TRBV12-2 and TRBJ1-4. TRBV12-2 is a pseudogene segment. CDR3 length: 18 residues. The DNA of the CDR3 is TGTGCAAGTCGCTTAGAATTATGGGGGGATGCAACTAATGAAAAACTGTTTTTT. As protein: CASRLELWGDATNEKLFF.